These 25 T cell receptor beta chains share one sample of origin, sequenced in a study of T-cell memory formation after mild COVID-19. TCRdb re-analysed the 5' RACE reads in MiXCR, keeping a single row per CDR3 protein. Among roughly 100,000 distinct CDR3 sequences, about 14% were seen once, and the ten largest hold 39%. The sample comprised PBMCs or a T cell subset sorted from them (not recorded which). The receptor set was obtained from a young man who had mild COVID-19 (a few samples of this study predate the infection). Cell type and time point are not known.

The chain has TRBV29-1 and TRBJ2-6; D unclear. The CDR3 is 16 residues long. The ends were cut back, 3 bases at V and 0 bases at J, with 12 bases in the middle. Germline lookup yields CDR1 SQVTM and CDR2 ANQGSEA. CDR3 sequence: CSVDGAGNSGANVLTF. The CDR3, as DNA: TGCAGCGTTGATGGAGCTGGGAACTCTGGGGCCAACGTCCTGACTTTC.

This clonotype was observed a handful of times. The chain combines TRBV28 with TRBJ1-6; no reliable D call. In germline, CDR1 is MDHEN, CDR2 SYDVKM. CDR3 length: 14 residues. With 7 bases removed from V and 7 bases from J, the gap between germline ends came to 14 bases. The DNA for the CDR3 is TGTGCCAGCACCCCCCTCGAGCCAAATTCACCCCTCCACTTT. Translating it yields CASTPLEPNSPLHF. Supplemented by reference TRBV28 and TRBJ1-6, the full variable domain reads DVKVTQSSRYLVKRTGEKVFLECVQDMDHENMFWYRQDPGLGLRLIYFSYDVKMKEKGDIPEGYSVSREKKERFSLILESASTNQTSMYLCASTPLEPNSPLHFGNGTRLTVT.

This clonotype was seen a handful of times. The V call is TRBV4-3, the J call TRBJ1-6; D unresolved. The V and J ends lost 2 bases and 0 bases respectively, with 8 bases between them. This CDR3 comprises 16 residues. Germline values: CDR1 LGHNA, CDR2 YSLEER. The chain's CDR3 is CASSQRDSSYNSPLHF. The DNA for the CDR3 is TGCGCCAGCAGCCAAAGGGATAGCTCCTATAATTCACCCCTCCACTTT.

As regards this clonotype: The junction and the germline gene differ at one end; a read error may be behind it. This sequence joins TRBV7-9 and TRBJ2-1; D remains unclear. CDR3 length equals 13 residues. Germline loops: CDR1 SEHNR, CDR2 FQNEAQ (reference sequence). CDR3 DNA: TGTGCCAGCAGCTTAGGGGTATCTGGGCCTCAGATCTTC. Protein sequence: CASSLGVSGPQIF. Based on the CDR3 plus reference TRBV7-9 and TRBJ2-1, the full variable domain is DTGVSQNPRHKITKRGQNVTFRCDPISEHNRLYWYRQTLGQGPEFLTYFQNEAQLEKSRLLSDRFSAERPKGSFSTLEIQRTEQGDSAMYLCASSLGVSGPQIFGPGTRLTVL.

This clonotype appeared a few times. This chain connects TRBV27 to TRBJ2-7, with a possible D match to TRBD2 (5 bases). The V gene lost 0 bases and the J gene lost 3 bases, with 6 bases spanning the gap. The CDR3 has 13 amino acids. CDR1 is MNHEY and CDR2 is SMNVEV in the germline V gene (reference sequence). In DNA, the CDR3 is TGTGCCAGCAGTTTATCCGGGGACTACGAGCAGTACGTC. The encoded protein is CASSLSGDYEQYV.

The chain has TRBV25-1 and TRBJ2-1; possibly TRBD1 for D (6 bases). The CDR3 has 15 residues. V lost 1 base to trimming and J lost 9 bases, with 16 bases between them. The germline CDR1 and CDR2 sequences are MGHDK and SYGVNS. CDR3 DNA sequence: TGTGCCAGCAGTGAATGTCTCAGGGGAGAATGTGAGCAGTTCTTC. Translated, it gives CASSECLRGECEQFF.

This clonotype was counted between two and nine times. The CDR3 sequence is CASSHLGSYENEQFF. CDR3 nucleotides: TGTGCCAGCAGCCATTTAGGGAGTTACGAAAATGAGCAGTTCTTC. The chain is built from TRBV3-1 and TRBJ2-1; D might be TRBD2 (5 bases). V was shortened by 3 bases and J by 7 bases, with 16 bases between the two germline ends. CDR1 is LGHDT, CDR2 YNNKEL, per germline (reference sequence). The CDR3 is 15 amino acids.

The chain recombines TRBV7-9 with TRBJ2-1, with 11 bases lining up with TRBD2. J gave up 7 bases and V 5 bases, and 13 bases lay outside the gene matches. The CDR3 loop spans 17 amino acids. Germline assignment: CDR1 SEHNR and CDR2 FQNEAQ (reference sequence). In nucleotides, the CDR3 is TGTGCCAGCAGCCCAGGGCTAGCGGGGGGCCTCGAGAATGAGCAGTTCTTC. Translation: CASSPGLAGGLENEQFF.

This rearrangement joins TRBV3-1 to TRBJ2-7; 7 bases align to TRBD2. Germline trimming cut 0 bases from V and 3 bases from J; bases unmatched to any gene: 8. CDR1 and CDR2 (germline): LGHDT, YNNKEL (reference sequence). The CDR3 consists of 16 residues. CDR3 in DNA: TGTGCCAGCAGCCAAGATGAGTTAGGGGACTACTACGAGCAGTACTTC. It yields the protein CASSQDELGDYYEQYF.

The rearrangement links TRBV6-2 or TRBV6-3 to TRBJ2-1, with D possibly matching TRBD1 (5 bases). There are 15 residues in the CDR3. The germline V and J ends were trimmed by 7 bases and 5 bases, with 18 bases remaining between them. Germline CDR1 reads MNHEY; CDR2 reads SVGEGT. The CDR3 region is CASTPFTGQHNEQFF. The CDR3 bases are TGTGCCAGCACCCCTTTCACAGGCCAACACAATGAGCAGTTCTTC.

This clonotype was picked up a small number of times. The rearrangement links TRBV5-1 to TRBJ2-4; no firm D call. Germline V gene data show CDR1 as SGHRS and CDR2 as YFSETQ. V was shortened by 4 bases and J by 0 bases, with 11 bases between the two germline ends. The CDR3 contains 15 residues. CDR3 nucleotides: TGCGCCAGCAGCCAAGGACGGCTAGCCAAAAACATTCAGTACTTC. This translates into CASSQGRLAKNIQYF.

CDR3 DNA: TGTGCCAGCAGTTCCAGGGGTTACCAGCCCCAGCATTTT. The encoded protein is CASSSRGYQPQHF. J is TRBJ1-5 and V is TRBV27; D possibly corresponds to TRBD1 (6 bases). V dropped 4 bases and J dropped 7 bases, with 11 bases sitting between them. The CDR3 is 13 residues long. Per germline, CDR1 MNHEY and CDR2 SMNVEV (reference sequence).

The gene calls are TRBV29-1 and TRBJ2-6, with D perhaps matching TRBD2 (5 bases). The V gene's germline CDR1 is SQVTM and CDR2 ANQGSEA. V gave up 0 bases and J gave up 7 bases, with 13 bases separating them. The CDR3 length is 15 residues. The CDR3 here is CSVEDPNGIANVLTF. The DNA for the CDR3 is TGCAGCGTTGAAGATCCGAACGGGATCGCCAACGTCCTGACTTTC.

The CDR3 DNA sequence: TGTGCCAGCAGCACCCCCCAGCAAACCATTCAGTACTTC. Its protein product is CASSTPQQTIQYF. This chain uses TRBV7-2 with TRBJ2-4; D unresolved. Germline CDR1 reads SGHTA; CDR2 reads FQGNSA. The CDR3 sequence is 13 residues long. The V gene lost 5 bases and the J gene lost 9 bases, with 14 bases spanning the gap. The whole variable domain, filled in from reference TRBV7-2 and TRBJ2-4, reads GAGVSQSPSNKVTEKGKDVELRCDPISGHTALYWYRQSLGQGLEFLIYFQGNSAPDKSGLPSDRFSAERTGGSVSTLTIQRTQQEDSAVYLCASSTPQQTIQYFGAGTRLSVL.

This clonotype came up a few times. The rearrangement joins TRBV4-1 to TRBJ2-7; unclear D gene. The CDR3 consists of 13 residues. V lost 3 bases to trimming and J lost 6 bases, with 12 bases between them. CDR1 is MGHRA, CDR2 YSYEKL, per germline. CDR3 sequence (DNA): TGCGCCAGCAGCCATGCCAGTTTTGGCGAGCAGTACTTC. It translates to CASSHASFGEQYF.

The chain carries TRBV6-2 or TRBV6-3 and TRBJ2-5; no definite D call. This CDR3 contains 14 residues. The germline V gene has CDR1 MNHEY and CDR2 SVGEGT. V shed 6 bases and J shed 0 bases, with 11 bases lying between them. The CDR3 coding sequence is TGTGCCAGCAGAGGTATCCGGGACCAAGAGACCCAGTACTTC. Its protein is CASRGIRDQETQYF.

This chain joins TRBV2 and TRBJ1-1; possibly TRBD1 for D (5 bases). The germline CDR1 and CDR2 sequences are SNHLY and FYNNEI. Trimming took 6 bases from V and 5 from J, leaving 22 bases between them. The CDR3 sequence is 16 residues long. Here the CDR3 DNA reads TGTGCCAGCAGCCCCACGTTCGGCGAGGGACCTACTGAAGCTTTCTTT. It yields the protein CASSPTFGEGPTEAFF.

The rearrangement uses TRBV7-6 and TRBJ2-2, with TRBD2 matching 9 bases. V shed 3 bases and J 3 bases; nucleotides not matched to a gene: 2. Germline assignment: CDR1 SGHVS and CDR2 FNYEAQ. This CDR3 spans 15 amino acids. The CDR3 sequence is CASSFGGGDTGELFF. CDR3 coding DNA: TGTGCCAGCAGCTTCGGCGGGGGGGACACCGGGGAGCTGTTTTTT.

This clonotype has a count of ten or more. V usage is TRBV7-9 and J usage is TRBJ2-7; D is undetermined. Looked up from germline, CDR1 is SEHNR and CDR2 is FQNEAQ (reference sequence). The CDR3 is 15 residues long. V lost 1 base and J 2 bases, leaving 12 bases between the germline ends. The CDR3, as DNA: TGTGCCAGCAGCTTAGTGGGTGGTGGGGCCTACGAGCAGTACTTC. Encoded protein: CASSLVGGGAYEQYF.

The chain recombines TRBV5-5 with TRBJ2-7; D remains unclear. Germline CDR1 reads SGHKS; CDR2 reads YYEKEE (reference sequence). Trimming cost V 0 bases and J 4 bases, with 17 bases left between them. The CDR3 loop spans 16 amino acids. This CDR3 reads CASSLGFGEAPYEQYV. Written as DNA, the CDR3 is TGTGCCAGCAGCTTGGGATTTGGAGAGGCTCCATACGAGCAGTACGTC.

This chain links TRBV10-2 with TRBJ2-7; 8 bases fit TRBD2. V lost 7 bases, J lost 0 bases, and 8 bases stayed unmatched. The CDR3 sequence is 15 residues long. Germline loops: CDR1 WSHSY, CDR2 SAAADI. CDR3 nucleotide sequence: TGCGCCAGCACGGCTAGCGGGTTGAGCTCCTACGAGCAGTACTTC. The encoded protein is CASTASGLSSYEQYF.

The V gene is TRBV24-1, the J gene TRBJ2-1; D may be TRBD2 (7 bases). V shed 4 bases and J shed 4 bases, with 13 bases lying between them. The CDR3 runs to 15 residues. CDR1 KGHDR and CDR2 SFDVKD come from the germline V gene. CDR3 in DNA: TGTGCCACCAGTGAAGGGGGGGGGAAATACAATGAGCAGTTCTTC. It translates to CATSEGGGKYNEQFF.

This clonotype has ten or more counts. The rearrangement links TRBV3-1 to TRBJ2-1; 7 nucleotides align to TRBD1. CDR3 length: 12 amino acids. V shed 6 bases, J shed 10 bases, and the junction held 6 bases outside the gene matches. The V gene's germline CDR1 is LGHDT and CDR2 YNNKEL (reference sequence). The CDR3 reads CASSFDRVEQFF. In DNA, the CDR3 is TGTGCCAGCAGTTTCGACAGGGTCGAGCAGTTCTTC.

In this sample, this clonotype turned up a few times. This rearrangement joins TRBV12-3 or TRBV12-4 to TRBJ1-5; tentatively, D is TRBD1 (5 bases). CDR3 length: 13 amino acids. With 5 bases removed from V and 7 bases from J, the gap between germline ends came to 12 bases. The DNA of the CDR3 is TGTGCCAGCAGTCTTGACAGCGGGCAGCCCCAGCATTTT. Translating it yields CASSLDSGQPQHF.

This clonotype was recorded a few times. This CDR3 is CASSDRDRGASNYGYTF. The CDR3 region has the DNA TGTGCCAGCAGCGACCGGGACAGGGGCGCCTCTAACTATGGCTACACCTTC. The chain couples TRBV7-9 to TRBJ1-2; 10 positions agree with TRBD1. V gave up 5 bases and J gave up 0 bases; unmatched junction bases: 9. The CDR3 consists of 17 residues. Germline loops: CDR1 SEHNR, CDR2 FQNEAQ (reference sequence).